This passage covers 8 T cell receptor beta chains from one sample sequenced in a study of blood T cell repertoires in COVID-19. Some clones are missing from TCRdb's copy, which holds only in-frame ones; the method was immunoSEQ multiplex PCR. This table has 240,000 or so clones, 75% to 90% appearing once. The sequenced sample was peripheral blood. These receptor sequences come from a woman aged 55-75 years with active or convalescent COVID-19.

The chain couples TRBV2 to TRBJ1-1; unclear D gene. Per germline, CDR1 SNHLY and CDR2 FYNNEI. V was clipped by 4 bases and J by 4 bases, with 13 bases between them. This CDR3 has 14 residues. DNA of the CDR3: TGTGCCAGCAGTGGCCCCTCCAGGTCCACTGAAGCTTTCTTT. Protein product: CASSGPSRSTEAFF.

The chain employs TRBV6-5 and TRBJ2-3, with D perhaps TRBD2 (5 bases). Germline CDR1 MNHEY, CDR2 SVGAGI. Trimming took off 5 bases at V and 3 bases at J, with 12 bases between the two ends. This CDR3 comprises 14 residues. CDR3 coding DNA: TGTGCCAGCAGTCAGGACTGGTATACAGATACGCAGTATTTT. Residues: CASSQDWYTDTQYF.

This clone came up a few times. The chain employs TRBV18 and TRBJ1-5, with a weak D call TRBD1 (6 bases). V lost 1 base and J 5 bases, leaving 18 bases between the germline ends. The CDR3 extends over 17 amino acids. In germline, CDR1 is KGHSH, CDR2 LQKENI. Here the CDR3 DNA reads TGTGCCAGCTCACCACTACACGAAACAGGGACATATCAGCCCCAGCATTTT. Its protein is CASSPLHETGTYQPQHF.

This sequence joins TRBV5-1 and TRBJ2-1, with D possibly matching TRBD2 (5 bases). The germline gives CDR1 SGHRS, CDR2 YFSETQ. V was cut by 2 bases and J by 6 bases, with 12 bases left in between. This CDR3 has 14 residues. CDR3 nucleotide sequence: TGCGCCAGCAGCTTAGCCCCGGCGGGCAATGAGCAGTTCTTC. Amino acids: CASSLAPAGNEQFF. Full variable domain (missing parts from reference TRBV5-1 and TRBJ2-1): KAGVTQTPRYLIKTRGQQVTLSCSPISGHRSVSWYQQTPGQGLQFLFEYFSETQRNKGNFPGRFSGRQFSNSRSEMNVSTLELGDSALYLCASSLAPAGNEQFFGPGTRLTVL.

The chain combines TRBV27 with TRBJ1-5, with D possibly matching TRBD1 (5 bases). The CDR3 loop spans 14 amino acids. V was trimmed by 5 bases and J by 5 bases, leaving 13 bases between them. CDR1 and CDR2 (germline): MNHEY, SMNVEV (reference sequence). CDR3 sequence reads: CASSPGIGDQPQHF. The CDR3 bases are TGTGCCAGCAGTCCAGGGATCGGTGATCAGCCCCAGCATTTT.

This clone was detected only once. This rearrangement joins TRBV2 to TRBJ1-3, with a possible D match to TRBD1 (5 bases). V was clipped by 6 bases and J by 3 bases, with 12 bases between them. The CDR3 spans 14 residues. CDR1 and CDR2 from the germline V gene are SNHLY and FYNNEI. The CDR3 DNA sequence: TGTGCCAGCAGGGGGTGGACATTTGGAAACACCATATATTTT. Translation: CASRGWTFGNTIYF. Full variable domain (remainder filled in from reference TRBV2 and TRBJ1-3): EPEVTQTPSHQVTQMGQEVILRCVPISNHLYFYWYRQILGQKVEFLVSFYNNEISEKSEIFDDQFSVERPDGSNFTLKIRSTKLEDSAMYFCASRGWTFGNTIYFGEGSWLTVV.

The CDR3 coding sequence is TGTGCCAGCAGCCCCGGACAGGGGGCGCGAACTGAAGCTTTCTTT. Its translation: CASSPGQGARTEAFF. The chain carries TRBV7-8 and TRBJ1-1; 11 nucleotides agree with TRBD1. Losses at the gene ends were 5 bases for V and 5 bases for J; bases not matched to a gene: 7. The CDR3 sequence is 15 residues long. CDR1 and CDR2 (germline): SGHVS, FQNEAQ.

The chain recombines TRBV7-8 with TRBJ1-1; 7 bases are a match to TRBD1. J gave up 6 bases and V 5 bases, and 9 bases lay outside the gene matches. Germline V CDR1 and CDR2: SGHVS, FQNEAQ. This CDR3 is built from 14 residues. The CDR3 nucleotides read TGTGCCAGCAGCGATCAGACAGGGACTGCTGAAGCTTTCTTT. It is translated as CASSDQTGTAEAFF.